This T cell receptor (beta chain) was sequenced during a study of blood T cell repertoires in COVID-19. Study in general: Some COVID-19 samples were acute and others convalescent; all came from the United States, Italy and Spain. Sample material is recorded as cDNA or gDNA derived from T cells, B-cell-depleted T cells, or PBMCs.

Original handling: Reference gene primer amplification gave nucleated cell count estimates. Profiling relied on immunoSEQ multiplex PCR, and the TCRdb table lists in-frame clones only, not all of them. V and J calls plus clone size are reproduced from that table; the DNA served to infer D and trimming. The sample holds about 73,000 clones, 80% to 85% seen once. Germline CDR1 is SGHAT and CDR2 is FQDESV (reference sequence). The ends lost 5 bases at V and 1 base at J; junction bases unmatched: 9. The CDR3 extends over 16 amino acids. The sample consisted of peripheral blood. The origin of this receptor is a human donor in a cohort sampled during active COVID-19. This chain joins TRBV11-1 and TRBJ2-7; TRBD1 matches at 9 bases. DNA of the CDR3: TGTGCCAGCAGCCCGACAGGGGGAGGAGGTTCCTACGAGCAGTACTTC. Translation gives CASSPTGGGGSYEQYF.